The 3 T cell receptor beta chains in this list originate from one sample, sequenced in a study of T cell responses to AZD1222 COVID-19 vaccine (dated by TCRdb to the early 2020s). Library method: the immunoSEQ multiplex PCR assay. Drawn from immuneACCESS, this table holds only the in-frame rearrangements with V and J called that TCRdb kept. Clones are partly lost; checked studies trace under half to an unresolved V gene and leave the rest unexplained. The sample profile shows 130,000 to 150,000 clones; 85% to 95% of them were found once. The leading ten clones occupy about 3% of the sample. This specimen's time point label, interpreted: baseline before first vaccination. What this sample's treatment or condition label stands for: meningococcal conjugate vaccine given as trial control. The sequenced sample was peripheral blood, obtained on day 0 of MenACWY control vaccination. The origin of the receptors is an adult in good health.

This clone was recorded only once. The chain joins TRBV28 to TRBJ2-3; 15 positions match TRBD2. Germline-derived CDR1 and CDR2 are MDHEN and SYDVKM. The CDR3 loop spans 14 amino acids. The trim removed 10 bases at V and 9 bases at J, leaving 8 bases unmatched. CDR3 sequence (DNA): TGTGCCACCTCGGGACTAGCGGGAGGATGGACGCAGTATTTT. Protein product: CATSGLAGGWTQYF.

CDR3 region: CASSLEVGYEQYF. In DNA form, the CDR3 reads TGTGCCAGCAGTTTAGAGGTAGGGTACGAGCAGTACTTC. V usage is TRBV27 and J usage is TRBJ2-7; unclear D gene. The germline CDR1 and CDR2 sequences are MNHEY and SMNVEV (reference sequence). The CDR3 is 13 residues long. Trimming removed 2 bases at V and 4 bases at J, with 9 bases between.

The CDR3 region is CARSLGGGGDQPQHF. The CDR3 DNA follows: TGTGCCAGAAGCTTGGGAGGCGGGGGGGATCAGCCCCAGCATTTT. This chain connects TRBV5-3 to TRBJ1-5; a possible D gene is TRBD1 (5 bases). Being an ORF, TRBV5-3 has a function that is uncertain. This CDR3 region has 15 residues. The V end lost 0 bases, the J end lost 5 bases, and 12 bases lay between the germline ends.